This T cell receptor (beta chain) stems from a study of cytomegalovirus exposure and HLA in healthy donors (TCRdb year 2017). Looking at the study overall: An earlier analysis of approximately 640 of the donors reported 250 to 300 Gb of sequence data and 117 million unique TCR beta sequences from approximately 180 million T cells. The study profiled the T cell repertoires of hundreds of subjects by immunosequencing and related them to cytomegalovirus serostatus. Among around 400 genotyped donors of the cohort, an average of roughly 230,000 unique TCR beta nucleotide sequences was sequenced per donor, of which approximately 19% were non-productive. Along with the roughly 670-subject first cohort, a separate validation cohort of 120 different subjects was used. Because of strong linkage in the cohort, roughly five DR-DQ haplotypes were treated as single units for association and clustering. High-throughput TCR immunosequencing, statistical association of individual TCRs with disease status, and machine learning were combined to predict cytomegalovirus infection status. A later analysis re-examined previously published TCR beta repertoires from just over 650 donors and added high-resolution HLA genotyping to investigate patterns of TCR occurrence. HLA typing included class I and class II loci at four-digit resolution. Donor age, sex, ethnicity and CMV serostatus were compiled alongside the repertoire data. Roughly 300 gigabases of sequencing data and tens of millions of unique TCR sequences were included in an early release covering 550 to 800 HLA-typed donors. Of the 300 to 500 genotyped donors, less than 90% were placed in the genetic ancestry cluster associated with self-reported Caucasian donors. Genome-wide SNP genotypes for about 60% of the roughly 700 donors were used in a later genetic analysis, which treated that subset as a discovery cohort. Rather than using new phenotypic data, the later analysis identified candidate immune exposures from TCR beta sequences and from how often those sequences occurred across donors. Typing coverage differed by locus: A, B, C, DRB1 and DQB1 were typed in about 620-630 donors, DQA1 in about 550, DPA1 in 606, and DPB1 in just under 490. Every repertoire in the discovery cohort had been generated on one and the same sequencing platform. The aim of the study was to test whether cataloging public T cell receptors could identify signatures of past pathogen exposure. An earlier analysis of several hundred of the donors used high-throughput TCR beta sequencing to judge whether each TCR beta V gene segment behaved as functional or pseudogenic. Study-wide conclusions, independent of this receptor: This cohort had only TCR beta chains sequenced, and the lack of alpha or paired-chain data limited which features could be detected. A group of highly shared sequence variants was considered likely to be a technical artifact of the sequencing pipeline. The only immune exposure information available for the cohort was CMV serostatus. Strong co-occurrence of HLA alleles, especially DR and DQ, made assigning TCR associations to individual alleles difficult. A further reported finding was that TCR beta sequences accurately predicted the HLA-A and HLA-B alleles for most subjects in the first cohort. Linkage disequilibrium might explain the correlated functional status among segregating V segments, but an unknown experimental factor could not be excluded. According to the authors, the approach could potentially be generalized to other disease states and immunological phenotypes. In a later analysis, HLA-associated TCR beta chains showed more clonal expansion and lower generation probabilities than non-associated chains that were equally common. Across donors, most TCR sequences were observed very rarely, whereas some public TCRs were present in many individuals. A later genetic analysis associated a missense DCLRE1C variant with V-gene and J-gene trimming of TCR beta chains, and an independent cohort replicated the association. Roughly uniform sequencing depth across donors was assumed in presence/absence analyses, although this assumption may not hold. Broadly in line with IMGT annotations, most TCR beta V segments showed up in productive rearrangements about 87% or about 30% of the time in an earlier analysis of several hundred of the donors. The 87-base-pair reads could not distinguish some IMGT-functional V segments, including TRBV6-2 and TRBV6-3, so those segments were excluded. In a later analysis, most CMV-associated TCR beta chains were found to appear HLA-restricted, with HLA associations seemingly driven largely by CMV exposure. A later genetic analysis reported fewer N-insertions in productive TCRs among donors in an Asian-associated ancestry cluster than the roughly 650-donor mean. Specific HLA alleles were associated with 15,000 to 20,000 TCR beta sequences at a false discovery rate of 0.05 in a later analysis. In both the original and validation cohorts, the classifier was reported to diagnose cytomegalovirus status with high specificity and sensitivity. Three of the identified cytomegalovirus-associated TCR beta chains were confirmed in vitro to be specific for cytomegalovirus antigens. Some 15 rarely observed V segments, including chromosome 9 orphons, were excluded from the earlier analysis of several hundred of the donors because counts were too low. A later analysis reported that several top co-occurrence clusters appeared linked to parvovirus B19, influenza, CMV and Epstein-Barr virus. The study listed 150 to 200 TCR beta chains as associated with cytomegalovirus. In a later analysis, TCR association rates were found to vary across HLA loci, with the most associated TCRs seen for DRB1 alleles and the fewest for HLA-C alleles. Because some donors lacked HLA typing at each locus, the association tests relied only on the typed subset.

The cohort was made up of roughly 670 healthy bone marrow donors. All cohort members were sampled while nominally healthy, although unrecorded immune exposures were likely present. The donor tested CMV seronegative, placing the donor among the 350 or so seronegative members of the cohort. Each donor provided a peripheral blood sample, and peripheral blood mononuclear cells were used for TCR beta sequencing. The Qiagen DNeasy Blood Extraction Kit was used to extract genomic DNA from the blood cell samples. This clone appeared a few times. The target of this receptor is not known. Per-nucleotide qualities are absent, and no much larger clonotype sits a single base away. The method was the immunoSEQ multiplex PCR assay. A mixture of 60 forward primers for TCR Vbeta segments and 13 reverse primers for TCR Jbeta segments was used in the multiplex PCR. A multiplex PCR assay on genomic DNA amplified the CDR3 region of rearranged TCR beta genes. The Illumina HiSeq System was used to sequence the amplified TCR beta libraries as 87-base-pair reads. From the authors' description of their analysis: In a later analysis, roughly 80 million unique TCR beta chains were counted across the roughly 610 repertoires, and around 11 million of these chains were shared by at least two donors. Raw reads were error-corrected and collapsed into unique sequences with a nearest-neighbor algorithm that merged closely related sequences to remove PCR and sequencing errors. Alignment of CDR3 sequences to IMGT reference sequences was used to assign V, D and J gene segments. Each retained sequence needed at least a six-nucleotide match to both a V gene segment and a J gene segment. A rearrangement was called productive if the CDR3 had no stop codons and remained in frame with V and J, and every other rearrangement was called non-productive. Following IMGT convention, CDR3 was defined as the stretch from the second conserved V-encoded cysteine to the conserved J-encoded phenylalanine. The earlier analysis of 500 to 750 of the donors excluded any sequence lacking an unambiguous match to a single V gene segment. In an earlier analysis of some 590 of the donors, V segments were called functional above 56.7% productive rearrangements and were called segregating when the between-donor standard deviation exceeded 5%. A statistical classification framework was built for diagnosing cytomegalovirus status from the catalog of TCR beta chain sequences. In a later analysis, V and J genes were assigned by comparing TCR nucleotide sequences against IMGT/GENE-DB human TR gene sequences. Using the TCRdist pipeline, a later analysis assigned CDR3 sequences along with most-parsimonious VDJ recombination scenarios. In a later analysis, each TCR beta chain was defined by its CDR3 amino acid sequence together with its V-gene family, and reads without a unique V-gene family were excluded. In a later analysis, nearly 600 highly shared, low-generation-probability nucleotide sequences were removed to address suspected cross-contamination and a sequencing artifact. In a later analysis, a clonal expansion index was calculated for each public chain from normalized within-repertoire ranks of inferred template counts. A later analysis computed generation probabilities with a VDJ recombination model fitted to out-of-frame rearrangements, and checked the results against IGoR. In a later analysis, TCR-TCR, TCR-HLA and TCR-CMV co-occurrence was scored with hypergeometric tests, and a repertoire-size bias correction was applied to TCR pairs. A later analysis estimated false discovery rates by permuting HLA or CMV assignments 20 times. A later analysis grouped co-occurring TCRs with DBSCAN, adding TCRdist sequence similarity when clustering within HLA-allele-positive subsets. Repertoires with fewer than 30,000 or more than 120,000 public chains, plus five repertoires with anomalous nucleotide sharing, were excluded from co-occurrence clustering. Held by TCRdb, this immuneACCESS table contains in-frame sequences only and omits some clones. Under half of the omission traces to an unresolved V gene where checked; the cause of the rest is unknown. V and J calls and clone size are those listed in that table; D and trimming were worked out from the DNA. This sample gives around 150,000 clones in total; 61% of them show up just once. The ten largest clones add up to over 1.5% of the sample.

CDR1 and CDR2 (SGHRS, YFSETQ) derive from the germline V gene. Trimmed from V: 2 bases; trimmed from J: 5 bases; junction bases lacking a gene match: 9. From its cysteine to its phenylalanine, the CDR3 spans 15 amino acids. The sequence is cut down to CDR3 DNA, 45 bases in frame from base 1. This receptor was obtained from a male donor in good health and CMV-seronegative. Sequences were obtained from PBMCs. This chain joins TRBV5-1 to TRBJ2-7, and 8 bases in between align with TRBD1. The CDR3 reads CASSFGGQAGDEQYF. The bases read TGCGCCAGCAGCTTTGGGGGACAGGCTGGGGACGAGCAGTACTTC.